Listed below are T cell receptor beta chains from one sample, sequenced in a study of beta chain features in type 1 diabetes. Clones were sequenced by immunoSEQ multiplex PCR, and TCRdb holds only the in-frame ones, with some missing. The sample has 150,000 to 200,000 clones, about 9.8% seen once; the top ten hold 2% to 2.5%. The sequenced material came from central memory CD4+ T cells from blood. These TCRs come from a woman younger than 30 in good health. Both conserved end residues are trimmed from each CDR3. Clone size is stated in some rows and not others, as once, few, many or a class when expanded.

abundance,v_gene,j_gene,CDR3aa
NA,TRBV18,TRBJ1-1,ASSPLFQSGGTEAF
NA,TRBV19,TRBJ1-2,ASSVGGAYGYT
NA,TRBV7-3,TRBJ2-2,ASSPQGQQNTGELF
NA,TRBV2,TRBJ1-6,ASSEASGTGLGTPLH
NA,TRBV4-3,TRBJ1-1,ASSQDRTANTEAF
few,TRBV11-2,TRBJ1-2,ASSHTETGYT
few,TRBV18,TRBJ2-7,ASSPSLTDSYEQY
few,TRBV4-1,TRBJ1-2,ASSQEGLGPSYGYT
few,TRBV29-1,TRBJ1-4,SVGTEKLF
few,TRBV19,TRBJ2-5,ASSIAAGGGETQY
NA,TRBV7-9,TRBJ1-2,ASSEQGPYGYT
NA,TRBV30,TRBJ1-5,AWSPQGDQPQH
few,TRBV15,TRBJ2-5,ATSRTSGYQETQY
NA,TRBV7-2,TRBJ1-5,ASSFVGGQPQH
NA,TRBV29-1,TRBJ1-2,SVGPDSSLVRGYT
NA,TRBV7-2,TRBJ2-5,ASSPVGTGAQETQY
few,TRBV7-9,TRBJ2-7,ASSSGEGEQY
few,TRBV7-2,TRBJ2-5,ASSLAGGVKTQY
NA,TRBV11-1,TRBJ2-7,ASSAGQGSYEQY
few,TRBV11-2,TRBJ2-1,ASSSTSGRNYEQF
NA,TRBV5-1,TRBJ1-2,ASSLAPALGYT
NA,TRBV6-4,TRBJ2-5,ASSRDIGETQY